This is a list of T cell receptor beta chains from one sample in a study of sequential checkpoint blockade in melanoma. Here immunoSEQ multiplex PCR was the method, and the copy in TCRdb shows in-frame clones only, minus some. The sample consists of over 9,500 clones, around 67% of them appearing once. Specimen: CD8+ T cells sorted from blood (inferred from file names), collected from a patient given nivolumab and ipilimumab in sequence. These receptors all come from a human donor with melanoma. The CDR3 runs from the conserved cysteine through the conserved F or W. D genes are given only for firm matches. Only some rows state a clone size, as once, few, many or a class for expanded clones.

D gene: NA
CDR3 length: 15
V gene: TRBV9
J gene: TRBJ2-5
clone size: NA
CDR3 protein: CASSPRTGRGETQYF
CDR3 DNA: TGTGCCAGCAGCCCTCGGACAGGTCGGGGGGAGACCCAGTACTTC

D gene: NA
CDR3 length: 15
V gene: TRBV7-2
J gene: TRBJ2-1
clone size: few
CDR3 protein: CASSLGGGPYNEQFF
CDR3 DNA: TGTGCCAGCAGCTTAGGCGGGGGCCCCTACAATGAGCAGTTCTTC

D gene: NA
CDR3 length: 14
V gene: TRBV7-2
J gene: TRBJ2-3
clone size: NA
CDR3 protein: CASSYSSSTDTQYF
CDR3 DNA: TGTGCCAGCAGCTACAGTTCTAGCACAGATACGCAGTATTTT

D gene: NA
CDR3 length: 15
V gene: TRBV7-9
J gene: TRBJ1-6
clone size: NA
CDR3 protein: CASSLVDPGNSPLHF
CDR3 DNA: TGTGCCAGCAGCTTAGTTGACCCAGGGAACTCACCCCTCCACTTT

D gene: TRBD2
CDR3 length: 16
V gene: TRBV6-6
J gene: TRBJ2-1
clone size: NA
CDR3 protein: CASSYSRTSGVYEQFF
CDR3 DNA: TGTGCCAGCAGTTACTCCCGGACTAGCGGGGTATATGAGCAGTTCTTC

D gene: TRBD1
CDR3 length: 15
V gene: TRBV10-3
J gene: TRBJ2-2
clone size: NA
CDR3 protein: CASRTGTENTGELFF
CDR3 DNA: TGTGCCAGCCGCACCGGGACAGAGAACACCGGGGAGCTGTTTTTT

D gene: TRBD2
CDR3 length: 15
V gene: TRBV6-1
J gene: TRBJ2-1
clone size: NA
CDR3 protein: CASSEKVAGGNEQFF
CDR3 DNA: TGTGCCAGCAGTGAAAAGGTAGCGGGGGGGAATGAGCAGTTCTTC

D gene: NA
CDR3 length: 17
V gene: TRBV13
J gene: TRBJ2-7
clone size: NA
CDR3 protein: CASSLGLISPTSYEQYF
CDR3 DNA: TGTGCCAGCAGCTTAGGATTGATATCTCCCACCTCCTACGAGCAGTACTTC

D gene: TRBD1
CDR3 length: 14
V gene: TRBV7-9
J gene: TRBJ1-1
clone size: few
CDR3 protein: CASSLTGTAEGAFF
CDR3 DNA: TGTGCCAGCAGCTTAACTGGGACAGCGGAAGGAGCTTTCTTT

D gene: NA
CDR3 length: 12
V gene: TRBV6-1
J gene: TRBJ1-2
clone size: few
CDR3 protein: CASSSTYYGYTF
CDR3 DNA: TGTGCCAGCAGTTCCACTTACTATGGCTACACCTTC

D gene: NA
CDR3 length: 15
V gene: TRBV9
J gene: TRBJ1-4
clone size: NA
CDR3 protein: CASSVSGGAREKLFF
CDR3 DNA: TGTGCCAGCAGCGTTTCAGGAGGCGCCAGAGAAAAACTGTTTTTT

D gene: TRBD1
CDR3 length: 16
V gene: TRBV9
J gene: TRBJ2-2
clone size: NA
CDR3 protein: CASSAEGARVSGELFF
CDR3 DNA: TGTGCCAGCAGCGCAGAGGGGGCGCGGGTTTCCGGGGAGCTGTTTTTT

D gene: TRBD2
CDR3 length: 13
V gene: TRBV19
J gene: TRBJ2-3
clone size: NA
CDR3 protein: CASSGAGVDTQYF
CDR3 DNA: TGTGCCAGTAGTGGGGCGGGAGTGGATACGCAGTATTTT

D gene: NA
CDR3 length: 16
V gene: TRBV7-2
J gene: TRBJ1-1
clone size: many
CDR3 protein: CASTPPFGHSNTEAFF
CDR3 DNA: TGTGCCAGCACCCCACCCTTTGGACATTCGAACACTGAAGCTTTCTTT

D gene: TRBD1
CDR3 length: 15
V gene: TRBV18
J gene: TRBJ2-2
clone size: NA
CDR3 protein: CASSWDRANTGELFF
CDR3 DNA: TGTGCCAGCTCCTGGGACAGGGCGAACACCGGGGAGCTGTTTTTT

D gene: TRBD2
CDR3 length: 15
V gene: TRBV19
J gene: TRBJ2-1
clone size: large
CDR3 protein: CASSMTSGDYNEQFF
CDR3 DNA: TGTGCCAGTAGTATGACTAGCGGGGATTACAATGAGCAGTTCTTC

D gene: TRBD2
CDR3 length: 20
V gene: TRBV28
J gene: TRBJ2-3
clone size: few
CDR3 protein: CASSLGGLAGTRASTDTQYF
CDR3 DNA: TGTGCCAGCAGTTTAGGAGGGCTAGCGGGAACCCGAGCTAGCACAGATACGCAGTATTTT

D gene: NA
CDR3 length: 16
V gene: TRBV9
J gene: TRBJ1-1
clone size: NA
CDR3 protein: CASSAYRGGRTAEAFF
CDR3 DNA: TGTGCCAGCAGCGCCTATAGGGGGGGTAGGACTGCTGAAGCTTTCTTT

D gene: NA
CDR3 length: 16
V gene: TRBV5-6
J gene: TRBJ2-2
clone size: NA
CDR3 protein: CASSLAALKYTGELFF
CDR3 DNA: TGTGCCAGCAGCTTGGCCGCACTAAAATACACCGGGGAGCTGTTTTTT

D gene: NA
CDR3 length: 12
V gene: TRBV28
J gene: TRBJ2-7
clone size: once
CDR3 protein: CASSPGSYEQYF
CDR3 DNA: TGTGCCAGCAGTCCGGGGTCCTACGAGCAGTACTTC

D gene: NA
CDR3 length: 10
V gene: TRBV29-1
J gene: TRBJ2-1
clone size: few
CDR3 protein: CSVWEDEQFF
CDR3 DNA: TGCAGCGTTTGGGAGGATGAGCAGTTCTTC

D gene: NA
CDR3 length: 14
V gene: TRBV19
J gene: TRBJ2-1
clone size: NA
CDR3 protein: CASSMYGGGLPEFF
CDR3 DNA: TGTGCCAGTAGTATGTACGGGGGAGGCCTCCCTGAGTTCTTC